The entry that follows covers one T cell receptor (beta chain) sequence. Its antigen remains undetermined. No much larger clone exists at a distance of one base, and base qualities are not known. For this chain, trimming is 4 bases at the V end and 1 base at the J end, and the number of junction bases without a gene match is 4. Taken from cysteine to phenylalanine, the CDR3 has 15 residues. The entry retains the CDR3 DNA only, 45 bases that are in frame from base 1. As encoded in the germline V gene, CDR1 is SGHRS while CDR2 is YFSETQ. Libraries were prepared through the immunoSEQ multiplex PCR assay. TCRdb obtained this table from immuneACCESS and retained in-frame rearrangements with V and J assigned. These tables miss some clones; where compared with another copy, unresolved V genes account for less than half of the shortfall, and the remainder is unexplained. Here the sample has fewer than 25,000 clones; around 90% occur a single time. The ten most abundant clones make up 0.55% to 0.7% of the sample.

The data originate from a study of T cell changes during pregnancy in multiple sclerosis (dated by TCRdb to about 2019). About the study as a whole: The study looked at changes in the T cell repertoire across pregnancy in women with multiple sclerosis.

In this chain, TRBV5-1 is recombined with TRBJ2-1; 8 of the junction bases match TRBD2. The TCR originated in a female donor in good health, enrolled as a control in a pregnancy study. Source: CD4+ T cells from peripheral blood mononuclear cells, taken in the third trimester of pregnancy. The DNA is as follows: TGCGCCAGCAGCGGACGGGAGGGATCCTACAATGAGCAGTTCTTC. Its translation reads: CASSGREGSYNEQFF.